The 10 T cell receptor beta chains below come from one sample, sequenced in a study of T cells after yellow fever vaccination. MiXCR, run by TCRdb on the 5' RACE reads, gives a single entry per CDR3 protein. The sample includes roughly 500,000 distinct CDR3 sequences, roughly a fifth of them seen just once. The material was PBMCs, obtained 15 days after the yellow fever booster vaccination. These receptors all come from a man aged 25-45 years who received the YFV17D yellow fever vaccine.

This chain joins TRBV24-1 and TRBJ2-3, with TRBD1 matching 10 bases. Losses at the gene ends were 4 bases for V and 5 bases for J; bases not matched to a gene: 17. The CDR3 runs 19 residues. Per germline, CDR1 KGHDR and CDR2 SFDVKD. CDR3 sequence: CATSDLRRQGARVRDTQYF. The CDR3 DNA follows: TGTGCCACCAGTGACCTTCGAAGACAGGGGGCTAGAGTAAGAGATACGCAGTATTTT.

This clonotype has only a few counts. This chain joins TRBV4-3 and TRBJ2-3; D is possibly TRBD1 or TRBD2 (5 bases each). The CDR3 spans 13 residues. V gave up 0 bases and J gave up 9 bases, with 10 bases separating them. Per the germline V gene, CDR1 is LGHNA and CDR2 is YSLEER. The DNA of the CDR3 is TGCGCCAGCAGCCAAGAACCATGGGGGACGCAGTATTTT. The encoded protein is CASSQEPWGTQYF.

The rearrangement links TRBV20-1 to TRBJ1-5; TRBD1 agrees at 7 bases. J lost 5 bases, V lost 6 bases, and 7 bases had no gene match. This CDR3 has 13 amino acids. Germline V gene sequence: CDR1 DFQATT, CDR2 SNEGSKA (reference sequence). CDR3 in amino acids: CSAEDRAYQPQHF. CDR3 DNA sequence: TGCAGTGCGGAAGACAGGGCTTATCAGCCCCAGCATTTT.

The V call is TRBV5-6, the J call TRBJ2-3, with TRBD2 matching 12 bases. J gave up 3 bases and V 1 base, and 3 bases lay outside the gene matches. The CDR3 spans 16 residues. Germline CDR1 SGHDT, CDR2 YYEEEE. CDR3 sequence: CASSLLAGGRTDTQYF. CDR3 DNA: TGTGCCAGCAGCTTGCTAGCGGGAGGGCGGACAGATACGCAGTATTTT.

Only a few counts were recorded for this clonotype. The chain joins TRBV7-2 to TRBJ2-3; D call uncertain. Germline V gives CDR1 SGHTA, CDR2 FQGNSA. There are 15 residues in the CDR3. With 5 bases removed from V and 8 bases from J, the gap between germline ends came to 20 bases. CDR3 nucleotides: TGTGCCAGCAGCCCTTTGGTCCTTACTTGGAGTACGCAGTATTTT. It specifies CASSPLVLTWSTQYF. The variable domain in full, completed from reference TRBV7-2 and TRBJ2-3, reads GAGVSQSPSNKVTEKGKDVELRCDPISGHTALYWYRQSLGQGLEFLIYFQGNSAPDKSGLPSDRFSAERTGGSVSTLTIQRTQQEDSAVYLCASSPLVLTWSTQYFGPGTRLTVL.

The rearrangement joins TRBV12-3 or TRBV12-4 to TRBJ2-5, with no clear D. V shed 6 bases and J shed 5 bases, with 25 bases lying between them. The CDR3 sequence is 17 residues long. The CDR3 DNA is TGTGCCAGCAGACCTACTACCCCTCGGCCCAACGGGGAGACCCAGTACTTC. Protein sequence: CASRPTTPRPNGETQYF.

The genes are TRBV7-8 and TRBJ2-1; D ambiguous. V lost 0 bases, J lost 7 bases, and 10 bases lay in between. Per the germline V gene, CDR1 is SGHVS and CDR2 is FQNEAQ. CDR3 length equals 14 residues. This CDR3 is CASSLALQNNEQFF. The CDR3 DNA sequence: TGTGCCAGCAGCTTAGCTCTCCAGAATAATGAGCAGTTCTTC. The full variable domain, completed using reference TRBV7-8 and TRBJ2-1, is GAGVSQSPRYKVAKRGQDVALRCDPISGHVSLFWYQQALGQGPEFLTYFQNEAQLDKSGLPSDRFFAERPEGSVSTLKIQRTQQEDSAVYLCASSLALQNNEQFFGPGTRLTVL.

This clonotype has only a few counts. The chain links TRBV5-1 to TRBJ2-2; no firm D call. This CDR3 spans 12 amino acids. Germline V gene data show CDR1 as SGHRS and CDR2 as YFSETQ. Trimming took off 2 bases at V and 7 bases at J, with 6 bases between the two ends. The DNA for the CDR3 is TGCGCCAGCAGCTTCCAAGGCGGGGAGCTGTTTTTT. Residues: CASSFQGGELFF.

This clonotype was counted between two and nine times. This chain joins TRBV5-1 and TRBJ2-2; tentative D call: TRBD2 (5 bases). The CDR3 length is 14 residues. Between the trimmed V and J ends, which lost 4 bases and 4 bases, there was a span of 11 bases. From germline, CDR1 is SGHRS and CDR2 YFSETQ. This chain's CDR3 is CASSPEAVTGELFF. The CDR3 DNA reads TGCGCCAGCAGCCCGGAGGCAGTCACCGGGGAGCTGTTTTTT.

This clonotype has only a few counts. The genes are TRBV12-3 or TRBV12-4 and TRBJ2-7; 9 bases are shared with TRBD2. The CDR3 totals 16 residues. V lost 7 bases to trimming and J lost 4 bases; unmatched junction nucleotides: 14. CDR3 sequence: CASTEGLAGGRYEQYF. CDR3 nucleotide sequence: TGTGCCAGCACCGAGGGTCTGGCGGGAGGGCGGTACGAGCAGTACTTC.